The 2 T cell receptor beta chains below come from one sample, sequenced in a study of control samples from healthy donors and cancer patients. The repertoire was sequenced with immunoSEQ multiplex PCR; TCRdb's copy has only in-frame clones and lacks some. The data contain about 130,000 clones, roughly 89% of them singletons. The sequenced sample was PBMCs. The origin of the receptors is a man aged 50 or older with head and neck cancer.

The rearrangement joins TRBV6-5 to TRBJ2-3; TRBD1 matches 7 bases. With 8 bases clipped from V and 2 bases from J, the junction kept 10 bases outside the gene matches. The CDR3 totals 15 residues. Germline CDR1 MNHEY, CDR2 SVGAGI. The CDR3: CASSMQGQYTDTQYF. The CDR3 nucleotides are TGTGCCAGCTCCATGCAGGGACAGTACACAGATACGCAGTATTTT.

The chain has TRBV7-9 and TRBJ2-7; D is ambiguous. Germline V gene data show CDR1 as SEHNR and CDR2 as FQNEAQ (reference sequence). The CDR3 covers 17 residues. Between the trimmed V and J ends, which lost 0 bases and 0 bases, there was a span of 15 bases. This chain's CDR3 is CASSLALPLESSYEQYF. The CDR3 coding sequence is TGTGCCAGCAGCTTAGCGCTCCCATTGGAAAGCTCCTACGAGCAGTACTTC.